This passage covers 20 T cell receptor beta chains from one sample sequenced in a study of molecular identifiers for immune sequencing clone quantification. TCRdb called the PCR reads again in MiXCR, with one record for every CDR3 protein. The data hold tens of thousands of distinct CDR3 sequences, with around 25% observed a single time. The material sequenced was naive CD8+ T cells from blood, with Jurkat cell RNA spiked in. The subset denotes: FACS-sorted CD8+CD4-CCR7+CD45RA+ naive T cells. These TCRs come from a human donor in good health. Some libraries in this study had Jurkat cell RNA spiked in.

In its sample, this clonotype was seen many times. The chain couples TRBV23-1 to TRBJ2-7; tentative D call: TRBD1 (5 bases). TRBV23-1 is annotated as an ORF whose role is uncertain. V shed 2 bases and J shed 4 bases, with 9 bases lying between them. The CDR3 consists of 13 residues. The CDR3 sequence is CASSQTRQYEQYF. CDR3 in DNA: TGCGCCAGCAGTCAAACCCGACAGTACGAGCAGTACTTC.

This clonotype was counted between two and nine times. The chain couples TRBV7-7 to TRBJ2-2; TRBD1 or TRBD2 may be the D gene (6 bases each). This CDR3 is built from 15 residues. Germline values: CDR1 SSHAT, CDR2 FNYEAQ (reference sequence). The ends were cut back, 1 base at V and 5 bases at J, with 11 bases in the middle. For the CDR3, the DNA is TGTGCCAGCAGCTTAGATAGCGGACAGACCGGGGAGCTGTTTTTT. This gives the protein CASSLDSGQTGELFF.

Remarks on this clonotype: A much larger clone lies a single base off, so this may be a read error. The chain is built from TRBV18 and TRBJ2-3, with unresolved D. The CDR3 totals 14 residues. Germline V gives CDR1 KGHSH, CDR2 LQKENI. Trimming took off 8 bases at V and 4 bases at J, with 16 bases between the two ends. CDR3 loop: CASTPSGPADTQYF. The CDR3 nucleotides are TGTGCCAGCACCCCTAGTGGTCCGGCAGATACGCAGTATTTT.

Note on this clonotype: Germline is not matched at one junction end, which may reflect a read error. This chain links TRBV7-2 with TRBJ2-7, with TRBD2 matching 12 bases. Germline-derived CDR1 and CDR2 are SGHTA and FQGNSA. The CDR3 extends over 15 amino acids. Written as DNA, the CDR3 is TGTGCCGGCAGCGCAACGGGACTAGCGGGCTACGAGCAGTACTTC. It specifies CAGSATGLAGYEQYF.

Note on this clonotype: A single base separates this from a much larger clone, so it may be a read error. No conserved phenylalanine or tryptophan ends this CDR3, so it is likely a read error. J is TRBJ2-3 and V is TRBV3-1; D call uncertain. The V and J ends lost 0 bases and 5 bases respectively, with 3 bases between them. The CDR3 is 12 amino acids. Germline values: CDR1 LGHDT, CDR2 YNNKEL (reference sequence). CDR3 sequence: CASSQDLDTQYS. CDR3 in DNA: TGTGCCAGCAGCCAAGATCTAGATACGCAGTATTCT.

Worth noting for this clonotype: A read error may be the cause here, since a much bigger clone is one base away. The CDR3 is CTSSARLVGNEQFF. CDR3 coding DNA: TGTACCAGCAGCGCCCGACTGGTCGGCAATGAGCAGTTCTTC. V usage is TRBV7-2 and J usage is TRBJ2-1, with no clear D. The V end was cut by 5 bases, the J end by 6 bases, with 14 bases between. CDR1 is SGHTA and CDR2 is FQGNSA in the germline V gene. This CDR3 is 14 amino acids long. The complete variable domain, with remaining parts taken from reference TRBV7-2 and TRBJ2-1, reads GAGVSQSPSNKVTEKGKDVELRCDPISGHTALYWYRQSLGQGLEFLIYFQGNSAPDKSGLPSDRFSAERTGGSVSTLTIQRTQQEDSAVYLCTSSARLVGNEQFFGPGTRLTVL.

CDR3 in amino acids: CASRAGPRDYEQYF. The CDR3 bases are TGTGCCAGCAGAGCAGGGCCCAGAGACTACGAGCAGTACTTC. The chain has TRBV2 and TRBJ2-7, with TRBD1 as a possible D gene (5 bases). The CDR3 is 14 amino acids. Trimming took 6 bases from V and 3 from J, leaving 15 bases between them. Germline CDR1 SNHLY, CDR2 FYNNEI.

This clonotype was seen at least ten times. The rearrangement links TRBV4-1 to TRBJ1-3; D not certain. The CDR3 is 14 residues long. With 5 bases removed from V and 1 base from J, the gap between germline ends came to 9 bases. Germline-derived CDR1 and CDR2 are MGHRA and YSYEKL. In DNA form, the CDR3 reads TGCGCCAGCAGCACGACCAGATCTGGAAACACCATATATTTT. It specifies CASSTTRSGNTIYF.

This clonotype was observed many times. The rearrangement joins TRBV6-2 or TRBV6-3 to TRBJ1-1, with D perhaps TRBD1 (5 bases). V was cut by 4 bases and J by 3 bases, with 9 bases left in between. The CDR3 contains 13 residues. CDR1 and CDR2 (germline): MNHEY, SVGEGT. This CDR3 is CASSLGADTEAFF. CDR3 DNA: TGTGCCAGCAGTTTAGGGGCCGACACTGAAGCTTTCTTT.

On this clonotype: A much larger clonotype is one base distant, so this may be a read error. The chain has TRBV29-1 and TRBJ1-1; D call uncertain. Germline CDR1 reads SQVTM; CDR2 reads ANQGSEA. V was shortened by 8 bases and J by 4 bases, with 14 bases between the two germline ends. This CDR3 comprises 12 residues. CDR3: CSINSLSTEAFF. In DNA form, the CDR3 reads TGCAGCATAAATTCATTGAGCACTGAAGCTTTCTTT.

With regard to this clonotype: Given a much more abundant clone one base away, this may be a read error. J is TRBJ2-5 and V is TRBV7-2; D tentatively fits TRBD1 or TRBD2 (5 bases each). Germline CDR1 reads SGHTA; CDR2 reads FQGNSA. This CDR3 has 12 residues. CDR3 protein: CVSSLGVQTQYF. The CDR3 DNA follows: TGTGTCAGCAGCTTGGGGGTGCAGACCCAGTACTTC. The full variable domain, completed using reference TRBV7-2 and TRBJ2-5, is GAGVSQSPSNKVTEKGKDVELRCDPISGHTALYWYRQSLGQGLEFLIYFQGNSAPDKSGLPSDRFSAERTGGSVSTLTIQRTQQEDSAVYLCVSSLGVQTQYFGPGTRLLVL.

Note on this clonotype: Being one base from a much bigger clone, this may be a read error. The gene calls are TRBV7-6 and TRBJ2-5; 7 nucleotides line up with TRBD1. The CDR3 has 15 amino acids. With 4 bases clipped from V and 9 bases from J, the junction kept 14 bases outside the gene matches. Germline assignment: CDR1 SGHVS and CDR2 FNYEAQ. The CDR3 here is CASSYRDSRRESQYF. In DNA, the CDR3 is TGTGCCAGCAGCTACCGGGACAGCCGAAGGGAGTCCCAGTACTTC. Filled out from reference TRBV7-6 and TRBJ2-5, the complete variable domain reads GAGVSQSPRYKVTKRGQDVALRCDPISGHVSLYWYRQALGQGPEFLTYFNYEAQQDKSGLPNDRFSAERPEGSISTLTIQRTEQRDSAMYRCASSYRDSRRESQYFGPGTRLLVL.

V and J are TRBV12-3 or TRBV12-4 and TRBJ2-1; 8 nucleotides agree with TRBD2. The CDR3 contains 16 residues. Germline trimming cut 2 bases from V and 8 bases from J; bases unmatched to any gene: 11. CDR3 in amino acids: CASSLWVAGGLDEQFF. CDR3 bases: TGTGCCAGCAGTTTATGGGTTGCGGGGGGCTTAGATGAGCAGTTCTTC.

The chain combines TRBV11-1 with TRBJ2-5; weak D call: TRBD2 (5 bases). Germline V gene data show CDR1 as SGHAT and CDR2 as FQDESV (reference sequence). This CDR3 region has 14 residues. Trimming removed 1 base from V and 3 bases from J, with 9 bases in between. CDR3 sequence reads: CASSLGYGEETQYF. Here the CDR3 DNA reads TGTGCCAGCAGCTTAGGATACGGGGAAGAGACCCAGTACTTC.

With respect to this clonotype: A read error may explain this, as a much larger clone is one base away. The chain couples TRBV4-3 to TRBJ2-1; D ambiguous. Germline loops: CDR1 LGHNA, CDR2 YSLEER. V gave up 0 bases and J gave up 7 bases, with 10 bases separating them. CDR3 length: 14 amino acids. The CDR3 DNA reads as TGCGCCAGCAGCCAAGATCCGGCCGGAAATGAGCAGTTCTTC. Translation: CASSQDPAGNEQFF.

In its sample, this clonotype was seen many times. This chain links TRBV6-1 with TRBJ2-7, with 9 bases that match TRBD1. Germline assignment: CDR1 MNHNS and CDR2 SASEGT. This CDR3 comprises 14 residues. J was trimmed by 4 bases and V by 6 bases; bases with no gene match: 7. This chain's CDR3 is CASSATGGDYEQYF. In DNA form, the CDR3 reads TGTGCCAGCAGCGCGACAGGGGGGGATTACGAGCAGTACTTC.

At least ten counts were recorded for this clonotype. V and J are TRBV4-1 and TRBJ1-1; D gene ambiguous. Germline CDR1 reads MGHRA; CDR2 reads YSYEKL. The V end was cut by 0 bases, the J end by 0 bases, with 8 bases between. The CDR3 contains 15 residues. The CDR3 spells CASSQDGLMNTEAFF. The CDR3 nucleotides are TGCGCCAGCAGCCAAGACGGATTAATGAACACTGAAGCTTTCTTT.

The sample holds many counts of this clonotype. This chain connects TRBV13 to TRBJ2-2; D unresolved. Germline CDR1 reads PRHDT; CDR2 reads FYEKMQ (reference sequence). The CDR3 contains 13 residues. V was pared by 5 bases and J by 2 bases, with 6 bases between. CDR3 DNA: TGTGCCAGCAGCGGGGAAAACACCGGGGAGCTGTTTTTT. It specifies CASSGENTGELFF.

This clonotype has a handful of counts. The chain couples TRBV7-9 to TRBJ2-5; no reliable D call. The CDR3 covers 16 residues. The V end lost 0 bases, the J end lost 0 bases, and 11 bases lay between the germline ends. Germline-derived CDR1 and CDR2 are SEHNR and FQNEAQ (reference sequence). DNA for the CDR3: TGTGCCAGCAGCTTAGCGCCCCAGAAGTACCAAGAGACCCAGTACTTC. It translates to CASSLAPQKYQETQYF. Together with reference TRBV7-9 and TRBJ2-5, the CDR3 gives the full variable domain: DTGVSQNPRHKITKRGQNVTFRCDPISEHNRLYWYRQTLGQGPEFLTYFQNEAQLEKSRLLSDRFSAERPKGSFSTLEIQRTEQGDSAMYLCASSLAPQKYQETQYFGPGTRLLVL.

This clonotype was recorded a few times. The chain joins TRBV20-1 to TRBJ1-5, with 8 positions matching TRBD1. This CDR3 has 17 residues. V lost 4 bases to trimming and J lost 0 bases; unmatched junction nucleotides: 11. Per the germline V gene, CDR1 is DFQATT and CDR2 is SNEGSKA (reference sequence). The DNA for the CDR3 is TGCAGTGCTACCCAGGGGGCCTCAAGCTATAGCAATCAGCCCCAGCATTTT. Protein: CSATQGASSYSNQPQHF.